This TCR beta chain was sequenced during a study of blood T cell repertoires in COVID-19. Across the whole study: Acute-phase and convalescent COVID-19 samples originated in the United States, Italy and Spain.

TCRdb's table, derived via immunoSEQ multiplex PCR, lists solely in-frame clones and lacks some. The sample has more than 200,000 clones, around 80% seen once. The sample comprised peripheral blood. This clonotype originated in a woman aged 80 or over with COVID-19, enrolled during active disease.

The CDR3 region is CASSSRSSSGANVLTF. For the CDR3, the DNA is TGTGCCAGTAGTAGCAGGTCTTCCTCTGGGGCCAACGTCCTGACTTTC. The chain carries TRBV19 and TRBJ2-6; no definite D call. V lost 4 bases, J lost 0 bases, and 10 bases lay in between. Germline values: CDR1 LNHDA, CDR2 SQIVND (reference sequence). The CDR3 covers 16 residues.